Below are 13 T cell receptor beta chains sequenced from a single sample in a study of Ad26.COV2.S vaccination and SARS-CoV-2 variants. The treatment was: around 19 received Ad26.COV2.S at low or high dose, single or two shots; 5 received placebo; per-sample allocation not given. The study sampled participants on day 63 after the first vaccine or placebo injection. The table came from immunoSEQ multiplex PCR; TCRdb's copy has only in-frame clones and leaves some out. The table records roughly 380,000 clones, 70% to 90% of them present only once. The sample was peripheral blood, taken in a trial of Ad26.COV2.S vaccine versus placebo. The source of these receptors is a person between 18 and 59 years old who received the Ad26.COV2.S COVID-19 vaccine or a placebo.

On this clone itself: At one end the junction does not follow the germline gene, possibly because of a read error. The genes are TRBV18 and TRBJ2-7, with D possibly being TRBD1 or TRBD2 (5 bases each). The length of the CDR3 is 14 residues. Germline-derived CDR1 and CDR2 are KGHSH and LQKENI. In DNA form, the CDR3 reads TGTGCCAGCTCACCACCGGACGTAATACGAGGGGTCGACTTC. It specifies CASSPPDVIRGVDF.

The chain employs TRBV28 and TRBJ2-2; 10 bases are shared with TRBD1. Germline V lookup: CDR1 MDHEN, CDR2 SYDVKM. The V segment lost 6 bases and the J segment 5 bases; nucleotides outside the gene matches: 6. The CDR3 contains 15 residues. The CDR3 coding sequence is TGTGCCAGCAGGGGGGACAGGGGAGCAACCGGGGAGCTGTTTTTT. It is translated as CASRGDRGATGELFF.

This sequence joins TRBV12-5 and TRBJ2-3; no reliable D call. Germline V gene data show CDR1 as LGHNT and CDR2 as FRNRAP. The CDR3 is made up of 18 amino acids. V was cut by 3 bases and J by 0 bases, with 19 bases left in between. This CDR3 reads CASGFAPKNNGSTDTQYF. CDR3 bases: TGTGCTAGTGGTTTCGCCCCAAAAAACAACGGAAGCACAGATACGCAGTATTTT.

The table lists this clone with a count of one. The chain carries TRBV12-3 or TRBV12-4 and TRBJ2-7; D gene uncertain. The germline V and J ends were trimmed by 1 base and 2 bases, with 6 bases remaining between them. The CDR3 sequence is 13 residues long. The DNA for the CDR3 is TGTGCCAGCAGTTTAGTTGAGACCTACGAGCAGTACTTC. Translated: CASSLVETYEQYF.

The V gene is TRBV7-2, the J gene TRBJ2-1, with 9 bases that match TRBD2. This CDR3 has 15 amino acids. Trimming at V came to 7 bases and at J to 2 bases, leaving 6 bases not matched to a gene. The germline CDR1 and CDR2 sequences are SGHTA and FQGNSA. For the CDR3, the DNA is TGTGCCAGCAACCCCCAGCGGGAGGCCTACAATGAGCAGTTCTTC. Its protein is CASNPQREAYNEQFF.

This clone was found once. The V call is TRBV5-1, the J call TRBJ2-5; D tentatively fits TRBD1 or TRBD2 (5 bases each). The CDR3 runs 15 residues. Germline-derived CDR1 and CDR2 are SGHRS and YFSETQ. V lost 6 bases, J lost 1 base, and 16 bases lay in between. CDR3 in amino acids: CASKNPGRGQETQYF. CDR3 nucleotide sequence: TGCGCCAGCAAAAATCCGGGACGGGGCCAAGAGACCCAGTACTTC.

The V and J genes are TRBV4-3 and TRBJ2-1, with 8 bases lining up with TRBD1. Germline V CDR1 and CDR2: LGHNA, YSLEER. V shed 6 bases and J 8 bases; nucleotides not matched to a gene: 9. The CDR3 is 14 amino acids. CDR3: CASSHRQGAHEQFF. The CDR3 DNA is TGCGCCAGCAGTCATCGGCAGGGGGCCCATGAGCAGTTCTTC.

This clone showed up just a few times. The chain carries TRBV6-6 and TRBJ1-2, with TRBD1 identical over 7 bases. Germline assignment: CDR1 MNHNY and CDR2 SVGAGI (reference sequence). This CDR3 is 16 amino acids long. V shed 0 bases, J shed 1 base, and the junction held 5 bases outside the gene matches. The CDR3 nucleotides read TGTGCCAGCAGTTACTCGTTAACAGGGGTTAACTATGGCTACACCTTC. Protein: CASSYSLTGVNYGYTF.

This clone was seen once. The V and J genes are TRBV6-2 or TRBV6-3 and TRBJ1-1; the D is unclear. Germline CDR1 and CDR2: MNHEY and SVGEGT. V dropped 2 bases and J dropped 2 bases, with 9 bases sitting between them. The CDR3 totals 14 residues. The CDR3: CASSYGLRNTEAFF. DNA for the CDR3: TGTGCCAGCAGTTACGGTTTGCGAAACACTGAAGCTTTCTTT.

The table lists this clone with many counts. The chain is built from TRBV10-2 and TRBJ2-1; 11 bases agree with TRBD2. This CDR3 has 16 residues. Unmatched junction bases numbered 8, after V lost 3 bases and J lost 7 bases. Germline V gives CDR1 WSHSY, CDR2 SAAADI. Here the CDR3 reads CASSDTRLAGPNEQFF. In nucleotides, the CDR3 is TGCGCCAGCAGTGACACGAGACTAGCGGGGCCAAATGAGCAGTTCTTC.

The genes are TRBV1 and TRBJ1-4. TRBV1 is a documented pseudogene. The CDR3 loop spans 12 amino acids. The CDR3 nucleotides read TGCACCAGCAAGGCACTGACTGAAAAACTGTTTTTT. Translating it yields CTSKALTEKLFF.

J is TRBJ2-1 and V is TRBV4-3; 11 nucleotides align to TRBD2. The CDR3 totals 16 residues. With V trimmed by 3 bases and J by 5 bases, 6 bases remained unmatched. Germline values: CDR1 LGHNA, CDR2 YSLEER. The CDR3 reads CASSQGLAVANNEQFF. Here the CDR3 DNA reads TGCGCCAGCAGCCAGGGACTAGCGGTGGCCAACAATGAGCAGTTCTTC.

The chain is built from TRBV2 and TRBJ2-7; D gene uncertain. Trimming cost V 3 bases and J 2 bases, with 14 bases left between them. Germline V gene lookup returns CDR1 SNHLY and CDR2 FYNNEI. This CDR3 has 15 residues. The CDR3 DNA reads TGTGCCAGCAGTGAGGCTCAGATGCAAACCTACGAGCAGTACTTC. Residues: CASSEAQMQTYEQYF.